The sample holds many counts of the clone carrying this T cell receptor (beta chain). This sample is part of a study of T cells after yellow fever vaccination. In TCRdb, the 5' RACE reads were re-called with MiXCR into one record per CDR3 protein. The repertoire holds 110,000 to 150,000 distinct CDR3 sequences, with under 7% as singletons. The CDR3 is made up of 12 amino acids. The ends were cut back, 7 bases at V and 2 bases at J, with 8 bases in the middle. The TCR originated in a man between 25 and 39 years old who received the YFV17D yellow fever vaccine. The material sequenced was CD4+ T cells sorted from PBMCs, taken 10 days after the yellow fever booster vaccination. The V and J genes are TRBV12-3 or TRBV12-4 and TRBJ2-5; D gene uncertain. DNA of the CDR3: TGTGCCAGCACCTGGCAGCAAGAGACCCAGTACTTC. Translation gives CASTWQQETQYF.